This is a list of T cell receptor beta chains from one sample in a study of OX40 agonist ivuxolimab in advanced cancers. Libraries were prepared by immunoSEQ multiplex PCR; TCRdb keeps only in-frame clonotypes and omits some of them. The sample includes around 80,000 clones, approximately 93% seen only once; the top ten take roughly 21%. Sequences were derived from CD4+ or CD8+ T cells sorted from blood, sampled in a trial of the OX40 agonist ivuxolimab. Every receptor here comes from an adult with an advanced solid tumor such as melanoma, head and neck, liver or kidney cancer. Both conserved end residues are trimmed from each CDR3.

CDR3 protein: ASSRTKSGTEAF
V gene: TRBV6-6
J gene: TRBJ1-1

CDR3 protein: ASSQDLAGEGGYGYT
V gene: TRBV4-2
J gene: TRBJ1-2

CDR3 protein: ASSDDGGTGELF
V gene: TRBV9
J gene: TRBJ2-2

CDR3 protein: ASTPIPFSGANVLT
V gene: TRBV19
J gene: TRBJ2-6

CDR3 protein: AISVGGQGFTGELF
V gene: TRBV10-3
J gene: TRBJ2-2

CDR3 protein: ASSGRGDEQF
V gene: TRBV5-1
J gene: TRBJ2-1

CDR3 protein: ASSLHRSDYGYT
V gene: TRBV5-1
J gene: TRBJ1-2

CDR3 protein: ASSPRTGETDTQY
V gene: TRBV5-8
J gene: TRBJ2-3

CDR3 protein: ASSLVAGGSEQY
V gene: TRBV5-8
J gene: TRBJ2-7

CDR3 protein: ASSVPSQGSTDTQY
V gene: TRBV9
J gene: TRBJ2-3

CDR3 protein: ASRTLAGGPNEQF
V gene: TRBV19
J gene: TRBJ2-1

CDR3 protein: ASSFPRTSGSYRSTDTQY
V gene: TRBV10-1
J gene: TRBJ2-3

CDR3 protein: ASSQGASLSSYNEQF
V gene: TRBV4-2
J gene: TRBJ2-1

CDR3 protein: SVGGVNTEAF
V gene: TRBV29-1
J gene: TRBJ1-1

CDR3 protein: ASSLGAATEAF
V gene: TRBV27
J gene: TRBJ1-1

CDR3 protein: SAREVHEAF
V gene: TRBV20-1
J gene: TRBJ1-1

CDR3 protein: ASSFSGLLAGDEQF
V gene: TRBV7-8
J gene: TRBJ2-1

CDR3 protein: ASSMMEGFGTEAF
V gene: TRBV19
J gene: TRBJ1-1

CDR3 protein: AISDRGAQPQH
V gene: TRBV10-3
J gene: TRBJ1-5

CDR3 protein: ASSLGAGSEAF
V gene: TRBV7-2
J gene: TRBJ1-1

CDR3 protein: ASSALPGTGGSMNTEAF
V gene: TRBV19
J gene: TRBJ1-1

CDR3 protein: AISESQGAGGYGYT
V gene: TRBV10-3
J gene: TRBJ1-2

CDR3 protein: ASSVQGPYEQY
V gene: TRBV25-1
J gene: TRBJ2-7